This TCR beta chain came from a study of T cell responses to AZD1222 COVID-19 vaccine. Here immunoSEQ multiplex PCR was the method, and the copy in TCRdb shows in-frame clones only, minus some. The table shows around 59,000 clones, with 80% to 90% occurring only once. Details on this clone: Its antigen is unidentified.

Study-wide results and limits: Clonal diversity may have been underestimated in mostly white British donors.

The receptor was isolated from an adult who received the AZD1222 COVID-19 vaccine. Sequenced here: peripheral blood, sampled 28 days after the second AZD1222 dose.

Here the CDR3 DNA reads TGTGCCACCAGTGACATGACGTCAACCCAGTACTTC. Protein sequence: CATSDMTSTQYF. The chain combines TRBV24-1 with TRBJ2-5; D gene ambiguous. In germline, CDR1 is KGHDR, CDR2 SFDVKD. V dropped 4 bases and J dropped 8 bases, with 10 bases sitting between them. This CDR3 contains 12 residues.